This T cell receptor beta chain was found in a study of blood T cell repertoires in COVID-19. Turning to the study itself: The samples span acute and convalescent COVID-19 from the United States, Italy and Spain.

Using immunoSEQ multiplex PCR, the repertoire was profiled, and TCRdb retains in-frame clones only, with some absent. The sample lists 190,000 or so clones; approximately 87% were seen once. What was sequenced was peripheral blood. This clonotype was obtained from a woman aged 18-29 years who had recovered from COVID-19.

The CDR3 DNA is TGTGCCAGTAGGACAGGGAATCAGCCCCAGCATTTT. This gives the protein CASRTGNQPQHF. The rearrangement links TRBV19 to TRBJ1-5; 7 nucleotides agree with TRBD1. CDR1 LNHDA and CDR2 SQIVND come from the germline V gene (reference sequence). CDR3 length: 12 residues. The V gene end was trimmed by 6 bases and the J gene end by 4 bases; junction bases not matched to a gene: 0.